This record concerns one T cell receptor (beta chain) sequence. The antigen is unknown. Method: immunoSEQ multiplex PCR; TCRdb's copy keeps in-frame clones and lacks some. The sample yields about 150,000 clones, 70% to 90% seen once. These data come from a study of T cell responses to AZD1222 COVID-19 vaccine. General study points: The donors showed a predominance of white British ancestry and of females, with possible underestimation of clonal diversity. Close to half of spike-specific TCRs reportedly recognize unmutated variant regions.

Germline V gene lookup returns CDR1 MNHEY and CDR2 SMNVEV (reference sequence). J gave up 5 bases and V 7 bases, and 15 bases lay outside the gene matches. This CDR3 is 16 amino acids long. Here the sequenced sample was peripheral blood, taken on day 0 of AZD1222 vaccination. V and J are TRBV27 and TRBJ2-3; 7 bases are a match to TRBD1. The origin of this receptor is an adult in good health. The CDR3 bases are TGTGCCAGCACCACCGAGGGACAGCTGTTAAGAGATACGCAGTATTTT. Residues: CASTTEGQLLRDTQYF.